Below are 12 T cell receptor beta chains sequenced from a single sample in a study of T cell responses to AZD1222 COVID-19 vaccine. Data came from immunoSEQ multiplex PCR; TCRdb stores just in-frame clones and leaves some out. This table holds approximately 150,000 clones, approximately 93% found once. The source material was peripheral blood, sampled after recovery from COVID-19. These receptors all come from an adult who had recovered from COVID-19.

The chain joins TRBV29-1 to TRBJ2-1; D could derive from TRBD1 or TRBD2 (10 bases each). The CDR3 has 18 residues. V shed 6 bases and J shed 4 bases, with 28 bases lying between them. Germline CDR1 SQVTM, CDR2 ANQGSEA. CDR3: CSVLGTGEHSGGYNEQFF. CDR3 DNA: TGCAGCGTCCTGGGGACAGGGGAACATAGCGGGGGGTACAATGAGCAGTTCTTC.

The V gene is TRBV27, the J gene TRBJ2-1; the D is unclear. In germline, CDR1 is MNHEY, CDR2 SMNVEV (reference sequence). This CDR3 is built from 17 residues. Trimming pared 2 bases from V and 5 bases from J, leaving 19 bases between. The CDR3 region has the DNA TGTGCCAGCAGTTTACTCCGCTTATCGGACCCTAACAATGAGCAGTTCTTC. This gives the protein CASSLLRLSDPNNEQFF.

V is TRBV12-3 or TRBV12-4 and J is TRBJ1-3; D unclear. Trimming pared 6 bases from V and 6 bases from J, leaving 12 bases between. The CDR3 is 13 amino acids. CDR3 bases: TGTGCCAGCAGCCCATTCGGTGCAAACACCATATATTTT. It codes for CASSPFGANTIYF.

The chain joins TRBV5-1 to TRBJ1-1, with 8 bases identical to TRBD1. CDR1 is SGHRS, CDR2 YFSETQ, per germline. The length of the CDR3 is 12 residues. Trimming took 6 bases from V and 7 from J; bases not matched to a gene: 5. Here the CDR3 reads CASNSGTGEAFF. The CDR3, as DNA: TGCGCCAGCAATTCCGGGACAGGTGAAGCTTTCTTT.

The rearrangement uses TRBV29-1 and TRBJ2-2; 8 bases line up with TRBD1. With 5 bases clipped from V and 2 bases from J, the junction kept 7 bases outside the gene matches. The CDR3 is 15 amino acids. Germline V CDR1 and CDR2: SQVTM, ANQGSEA. This chain's CDR3 is CSVPQGGRNTGELFF. CDR3 nucleotides: TGCAGCGTTCCACAGGGGGGTCGAAACACCGGGGAGCTGTTTTTT.

The V call is TRBV6-5, the J call TRBJ2-7; 12 bases match TRBD2. Germline loops: CDR1 MNHEY, CDR2 SVGAGI. The CDR3 contains 15 residues. With 6 bases clipped from V and 6 bases from J, the junction kept 9 bases outside the gene matches. CDR3 amino acids: CASRPLTSGRGEQYF. The CDR3 bases are TGTGCCAGCAGACCCTTGACTAGCGGGAGAGGCGAGCAGTACTTC.

The gene calls are TRBV28 and TRBJ1-5; 7 bases agree with TRBD1. The CDR3 contains 14 residues. Trimming at V came to 6 bases and at J to 9 bases, leaving 11 bases not matched to a gene. Germline loops: CDR1 MDHEN, CDR2 SYDVKM. This chain's CDR3 is CASSSTGPPGPQHF. CDR3 nucleotide sequence: TGTGCCAGCAGCTCGACAGGGCCCCCCGGGCCCCAGCATTTT.

This chain joins TRBV7-2 and TRBJ1-2; TRBD1 matches at 8 bases. This CDR3 region has 14 residues. The V gene end was trimmed by 4 bases and the J gene end by 3 bases; junction bases not matched to a gene: 4. From germline, CDR1 is SGHTA and CDR2 FQGNSA. The CDR3 region is CASSSTGEDYGYTF. CDR3 nucleotide sequence: TGTGCCAGCAGCTCGACAGGGGAAGACTATGGCTACACCTTC. The full variable domain, in which reference TRBV7-2 and TRBJ1-2 provide the parts outside the CDR3, is GAGVSQSPSNKVTEKGKDVELRCDPISGHTALYWYRQSLGQGLEFLIYFQGNSAPDKSGLPSDRFSAERTGGSVSTLTIQRTQQEDSAVYLCASSSTGEDYGYTFGSGTRLTVV.

This clone has only one observation. This chain uses TRBV5-1 with TRBJ1-4; maybe TRBD1 (5 bases). This CDR3 has 13 residues. V was trimmed by 5 bases and J by 11 bases, leaving 16 bases between them. The V gene's germline CDR1 is SGHRS and CDR2 YFSETQ. The CDR3: CASSQQGADKLFF. CDR3 in DNA: TGCGCCAGCAGTCAGCAGGGAGCCGACAAACTGTTTTTT.

V usage is TRBV7-3 and J usage is TRBJ2-3; D uncertain. Trimming took 1 base from V and 0 from J, leaving 8 bases between them. In germline, CDR1 is SGHTA, CDR2 FQGTGA. This CDR3 region has 15 residues. The CDR3 bases are TGTGCCAGCAGCTTAAGTGCGATCAGCACAGATACGCAGTATTTT. Amino acids: CASSLSAISTDTQYF.

V gene TRBV28 combines with J gene TRBJ2-3; a possible D gene is TRBD2 (5 bases). V lost 5 bases and J 0 bases, leaving 24 bases between the germline ends. Germline loops: CDR1 MDHEN, CDR2 SYDVKM. The CDR3 runs to 19 residues. CDR3 amino acids: CASSPRRRSIGSSTDTQYF. DNA for the CDR3: TGTGCCAGCAGTCCCCGCCGCCGCTCGATAGGGAGTAGCACAGATACGCAGTATTTT.

This chain connects TRBV29-1 to TRBJ2-5, with 10 bases identical to TRBD1. The CDR3 is 15 residues long. The V gene's germline CDR1 is SQVTM and CDR2 ANQGSEA. The ends lost 6 bases at V and 1 base at J; junction bases unmatched: 8. CDR3 region: CSVGGDRGVQETQYF. The CDR3 DNA follows: TGCAGCGTCGGAGGGGACAGGGGTGTCCAAGAGACCCAGTACTTC.